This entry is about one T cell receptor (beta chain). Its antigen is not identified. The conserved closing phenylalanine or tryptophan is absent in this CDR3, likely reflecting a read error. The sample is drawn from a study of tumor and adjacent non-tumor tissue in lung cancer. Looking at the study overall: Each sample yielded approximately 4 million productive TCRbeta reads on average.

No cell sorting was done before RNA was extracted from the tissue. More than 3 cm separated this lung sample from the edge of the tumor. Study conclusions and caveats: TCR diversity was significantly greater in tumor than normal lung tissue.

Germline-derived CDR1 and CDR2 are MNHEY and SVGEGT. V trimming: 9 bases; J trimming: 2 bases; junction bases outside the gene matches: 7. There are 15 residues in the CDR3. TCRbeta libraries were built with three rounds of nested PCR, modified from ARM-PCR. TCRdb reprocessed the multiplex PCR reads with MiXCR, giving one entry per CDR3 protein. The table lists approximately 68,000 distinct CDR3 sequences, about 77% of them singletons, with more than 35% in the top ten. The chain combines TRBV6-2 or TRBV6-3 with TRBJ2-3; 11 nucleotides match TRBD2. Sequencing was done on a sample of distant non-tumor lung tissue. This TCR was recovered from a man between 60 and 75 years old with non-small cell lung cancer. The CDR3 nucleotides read TGTGCCAGTAGTCATAGCGGGAGGGTCACAGATACGCAGTATTAT. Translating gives CASSHSGRVTDTQYY.